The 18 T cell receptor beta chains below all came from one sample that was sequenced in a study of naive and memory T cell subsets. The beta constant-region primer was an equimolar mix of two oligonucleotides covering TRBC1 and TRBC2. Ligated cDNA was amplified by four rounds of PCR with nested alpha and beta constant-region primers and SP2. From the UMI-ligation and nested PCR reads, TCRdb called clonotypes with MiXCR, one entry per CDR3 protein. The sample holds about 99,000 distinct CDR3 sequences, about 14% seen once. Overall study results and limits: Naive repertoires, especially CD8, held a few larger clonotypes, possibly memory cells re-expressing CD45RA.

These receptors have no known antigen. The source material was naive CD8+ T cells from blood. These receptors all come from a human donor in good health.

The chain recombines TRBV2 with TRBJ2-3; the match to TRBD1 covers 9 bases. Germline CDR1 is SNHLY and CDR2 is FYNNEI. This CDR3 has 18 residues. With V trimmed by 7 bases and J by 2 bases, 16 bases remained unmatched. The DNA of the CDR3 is TGTGCCAGCATGGGACAGGGAGTGTTAACACACCCCACAGATACGCAGTATTTT. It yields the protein CASMGQGVLTHPTDTQYF.

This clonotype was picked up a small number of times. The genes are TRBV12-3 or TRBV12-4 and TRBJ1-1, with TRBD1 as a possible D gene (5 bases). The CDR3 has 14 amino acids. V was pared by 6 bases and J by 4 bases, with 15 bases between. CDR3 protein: CASRGPRVGTEAFF. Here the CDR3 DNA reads TGTGCCAGCAGGGGGCCCAGGGTCGGCACTGAAGCTTTCTTT.

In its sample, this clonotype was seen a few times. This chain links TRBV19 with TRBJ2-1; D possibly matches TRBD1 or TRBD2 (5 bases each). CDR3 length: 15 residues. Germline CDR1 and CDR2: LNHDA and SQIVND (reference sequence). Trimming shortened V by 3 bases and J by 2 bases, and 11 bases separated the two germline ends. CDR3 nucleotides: TGTGCCAGTAGTATGGGAGACAGTACCTACAATGAGCAGTTCTTC. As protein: CASSMGDSTYNEQFF.

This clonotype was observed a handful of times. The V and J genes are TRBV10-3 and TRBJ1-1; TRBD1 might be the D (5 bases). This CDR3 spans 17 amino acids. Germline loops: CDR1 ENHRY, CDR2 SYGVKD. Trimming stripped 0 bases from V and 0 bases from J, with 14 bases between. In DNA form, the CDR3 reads TGTGCCATCAGTGAGTCGACTTGGGGCAGCGTGAACACTGAAGCTTTCTTT. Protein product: CAISESTWGSVNTEAFF.

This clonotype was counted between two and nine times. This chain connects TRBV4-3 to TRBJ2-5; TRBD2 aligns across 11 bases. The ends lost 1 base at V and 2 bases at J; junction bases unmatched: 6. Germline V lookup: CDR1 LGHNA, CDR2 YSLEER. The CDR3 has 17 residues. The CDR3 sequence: CASSQGSGGGPQETQYF. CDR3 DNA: TGCGCCAGCAGCCAAGGTAGCGGGGGGGGCCCGCAAGAGACCCAGTACTTC.

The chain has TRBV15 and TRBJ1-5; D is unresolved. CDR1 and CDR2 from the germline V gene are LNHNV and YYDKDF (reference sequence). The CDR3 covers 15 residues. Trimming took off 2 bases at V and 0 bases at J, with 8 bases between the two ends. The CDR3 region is CATSRITVSNQPQHF. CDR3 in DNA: TGTGCCACCAGCAGAATAACAGTTAGCAATCAGCCCCAGCATTTT.

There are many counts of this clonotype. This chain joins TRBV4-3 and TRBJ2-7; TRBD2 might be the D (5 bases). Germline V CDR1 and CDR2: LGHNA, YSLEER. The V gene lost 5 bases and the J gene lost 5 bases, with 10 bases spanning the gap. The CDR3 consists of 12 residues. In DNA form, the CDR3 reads TGCGCCAGCAGCGAGGACGGGAACGAGCAGTACTTC. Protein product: CASSEDGNEQYF.

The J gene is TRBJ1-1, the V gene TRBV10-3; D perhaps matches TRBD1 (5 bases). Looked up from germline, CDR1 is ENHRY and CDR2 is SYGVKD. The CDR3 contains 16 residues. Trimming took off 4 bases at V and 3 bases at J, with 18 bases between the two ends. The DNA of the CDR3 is TGTGCCATCAGTGGGGGGTCAGGGCGAATAGACACTGAAGCTTTCTTT. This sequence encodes CAISGGSGRIDTEAFF.

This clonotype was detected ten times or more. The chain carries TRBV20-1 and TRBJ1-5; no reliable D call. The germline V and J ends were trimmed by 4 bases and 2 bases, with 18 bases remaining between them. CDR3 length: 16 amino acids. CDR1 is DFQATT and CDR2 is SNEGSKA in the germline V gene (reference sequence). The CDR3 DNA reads TGCAGTGCTACCGGCCTGGGGTTGGTGGGCAATCAGCCCCAGCATTTT. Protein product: CSATGLGLVGNQPQHF.

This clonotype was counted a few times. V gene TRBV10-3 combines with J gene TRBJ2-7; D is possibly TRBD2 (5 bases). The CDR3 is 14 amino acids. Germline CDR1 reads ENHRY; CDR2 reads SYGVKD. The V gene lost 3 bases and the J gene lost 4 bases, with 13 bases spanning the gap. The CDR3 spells CAISDGWERYEQYF. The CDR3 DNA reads TGTGCCATCAGTGATGGGTGGGAGAGGTACGAGCAGTACTTC.

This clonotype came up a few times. The CDR3 bases are TGTGCCAGCAGCTTAGAAGGACCGGCGGGACTAGCTCTTCTTGCTAACACCGGGGAGCTGTTTTTT. Its translation is CASSLEGPAGLALLANTGELFF. The chain combines TRBV7-9 with TRBJ2-2, with TRBD2 matching over 9 bases. This CDR3 has 22 amino acids. The V gene end was trimmed by 1 base and the J gene end by 2 bases; junction bases not matched to a gene: 20. Germline V gene lookup returns CDR1 SEHNR and CDR2 FQNEAQ (reference sequence).

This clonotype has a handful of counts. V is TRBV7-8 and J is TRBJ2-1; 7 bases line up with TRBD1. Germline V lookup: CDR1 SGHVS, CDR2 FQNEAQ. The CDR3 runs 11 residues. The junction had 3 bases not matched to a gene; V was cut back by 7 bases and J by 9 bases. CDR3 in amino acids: CASIQGVEQFF. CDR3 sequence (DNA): TGTGCCAGCATCCAGGGGGTTGAGCAGTTCTTC.

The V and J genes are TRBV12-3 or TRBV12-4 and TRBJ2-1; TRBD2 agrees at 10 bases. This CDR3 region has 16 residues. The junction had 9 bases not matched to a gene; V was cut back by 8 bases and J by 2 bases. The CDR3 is CASDQRLAGAYNEQFF. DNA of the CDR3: TGTGCCAGCGACCAGAGGCTAGCGGGAGCCTACAATGAGCAGTTCTTC.

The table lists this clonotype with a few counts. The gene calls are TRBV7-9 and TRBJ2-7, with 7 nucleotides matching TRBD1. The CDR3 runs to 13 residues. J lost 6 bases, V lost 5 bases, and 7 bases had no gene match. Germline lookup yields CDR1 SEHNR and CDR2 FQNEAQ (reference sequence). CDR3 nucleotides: TGTGCCAGCAGCACCTACAGGGGTGGCGAGCAGTACTTC. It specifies CASSTYRGGEQYF.

The CDR3 nucleotides are TGTGCCAGCAGCCAAGAGGGGGGGGACACTGAAGCTTTCTTT. Its protein product is CASSQEGGDTEAFF. The chain combines TRBV3-1 with TRBJ1-1; possibly TRBD1 for D (5 bases). Trimming stripped 0 bases from V and 3 bases from J, with 8 bases between. Germline CDR1 LGHDT, CDR2 YNNKEL (reference sequence). CDR3 length: 14 amino acids.

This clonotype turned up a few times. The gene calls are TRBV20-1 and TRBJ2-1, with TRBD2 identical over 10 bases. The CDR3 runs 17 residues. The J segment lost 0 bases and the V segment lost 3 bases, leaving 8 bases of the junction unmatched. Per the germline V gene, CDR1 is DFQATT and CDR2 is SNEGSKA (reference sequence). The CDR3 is CSARELAGRPSYNEQFF. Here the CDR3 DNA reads TGCAGTGCTAGGGAACTAGCGGGAAGACCCTCCTACAATGAGCAGTTCTTC.

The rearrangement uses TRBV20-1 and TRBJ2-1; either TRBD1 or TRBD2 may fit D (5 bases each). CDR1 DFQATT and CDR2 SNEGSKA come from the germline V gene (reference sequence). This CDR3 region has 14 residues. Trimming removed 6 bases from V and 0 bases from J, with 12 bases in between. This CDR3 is CSAWDLSSYNEQFF. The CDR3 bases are TGCAGTGCATGGGACCTAAGCTCCTACAATGAGCAGTTCTTC.

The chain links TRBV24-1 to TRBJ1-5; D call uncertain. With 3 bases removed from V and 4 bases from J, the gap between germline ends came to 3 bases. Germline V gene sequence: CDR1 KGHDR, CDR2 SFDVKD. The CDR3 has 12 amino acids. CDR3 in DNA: TGTGCCACCAGTGATCTAAATCAGCCCCAGCATTTT. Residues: CATSDLNQPQHF.